This T cell receptor beta chain was identified during a study of blood T cell repertoires in COVID-19. Study details: COVID-19 samples collected from the United States, Italy and Spain covered acute and convalescent phases. Sources were T cells, B-cell-depleted T cells, or PBMCs; the material itself was cDNA or gDNA.

In the authors' methods: Reference gene primer amplification gave estimated nucleated cell counts. Profiling relied on immunoSEQ multiplex PCR, and the TCRdb table lists in-frame clones only, not all of them. V, J and clone size derive from that table, while D and trimming were established from the DNA sequence. The sample holds some 99,000 clones; approximately 90% are singletons and the top ten take around 1.1%. This clone was seen a handful of times. Trimming at V came to 0 bases and at J to 6 bases, leaving 6 bases not matched to a gene. Per the germline V gene, CDR1 is LGHNA and CDR2 is YNFKEQ. This CDR3 region has 16 residues.

Sequencing used peripheral blood. The clonotype originates from a human donor in a cohort sampled during active COVID-19. This chain connects TRBV4-2 to TRBJ2-4; TRBD2 matches 9 bases. This chain's CDR3 is CASSQDPSGAVNIQYF. The CDR3 nucleotides are TGTGCCAGCAGCCAAGATCCTAGCGGGGCAGTAAACATTCAGTACTTC.